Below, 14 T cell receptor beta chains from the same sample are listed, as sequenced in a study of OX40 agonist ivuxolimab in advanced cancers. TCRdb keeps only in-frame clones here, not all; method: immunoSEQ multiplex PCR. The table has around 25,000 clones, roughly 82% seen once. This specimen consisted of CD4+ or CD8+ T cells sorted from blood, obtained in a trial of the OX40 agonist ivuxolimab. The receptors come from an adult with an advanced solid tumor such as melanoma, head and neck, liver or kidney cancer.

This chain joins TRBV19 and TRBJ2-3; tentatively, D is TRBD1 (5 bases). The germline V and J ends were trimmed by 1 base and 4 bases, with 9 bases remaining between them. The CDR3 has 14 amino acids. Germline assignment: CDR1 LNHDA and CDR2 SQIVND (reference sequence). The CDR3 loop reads CASSIAGRADTQYF. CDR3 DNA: TGTGCCAGTAGTATAGCGGGCAGGGCAGATACGCAGTATTTT.

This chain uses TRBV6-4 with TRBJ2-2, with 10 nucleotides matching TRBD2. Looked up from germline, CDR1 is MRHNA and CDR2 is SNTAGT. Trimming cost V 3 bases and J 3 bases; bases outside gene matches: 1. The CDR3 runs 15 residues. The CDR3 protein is CASSELAGDTGELFF. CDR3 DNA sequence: TGTGCCAGCAGTGAGCTAGCGGGGGACACCGGGGAGCTGTTTTTT.

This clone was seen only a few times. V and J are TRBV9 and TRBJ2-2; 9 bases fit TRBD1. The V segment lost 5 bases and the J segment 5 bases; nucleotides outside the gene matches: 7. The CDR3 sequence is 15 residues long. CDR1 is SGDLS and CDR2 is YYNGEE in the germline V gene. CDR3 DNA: TGTGCCAGCAGTGCAACAGGGGGCGATACCGGGGAGCTGTTTTTT. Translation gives CASSATGGDTGELFF.

The CDR3 DNA follows: TGTGCCAGCAGCTTCGGGACAGGGAGCTACAATGAGCAGTTCTTC. Translation gives CASSFGTGSYNEQFF. This rearrangement joins TRBV7-9 to TRBJ2-1, with 9 nucleotides matching TRBD1. The germline gives CDR1 SEHNR, CDR2 FQNEAQ (reference sequence). This CDR3 has 15 amino acids. V shed 3 bases and J 3 bases; nucleotides not matched to a gene: 3.

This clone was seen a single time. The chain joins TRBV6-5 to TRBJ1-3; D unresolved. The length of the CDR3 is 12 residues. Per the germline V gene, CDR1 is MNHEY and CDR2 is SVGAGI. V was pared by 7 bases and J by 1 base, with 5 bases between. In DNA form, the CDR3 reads TGTGCCAGCACGGGTTCTGGAAACACCATATATTTT. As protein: CASTGSGNTIYF.

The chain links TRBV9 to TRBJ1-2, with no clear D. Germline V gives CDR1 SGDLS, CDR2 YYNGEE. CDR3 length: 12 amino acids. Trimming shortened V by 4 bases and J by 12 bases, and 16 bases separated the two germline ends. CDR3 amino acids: CASSPNLGDNTF. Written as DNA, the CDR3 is TGTGCCAGCAGCCCAAATCTCGGGGATAACACCTTC.

The CDR3 DNA is TGTGCCAGCAGTTCAGGACAGTACCCCCAAGAGACCCAGTACTTC. It translates to CASSSGQYPQETQYF. This chain joins TRBV28 and TRBJ2-5, with D perhaps TRBD1 (6 bases). This CDR3 has 15 amino acids. V was shortened by 4 bases and J by 1 base, with 13 bases between the two germline ends. The germline gives CDR1 MDHEN, CDR2 SYDVKM.

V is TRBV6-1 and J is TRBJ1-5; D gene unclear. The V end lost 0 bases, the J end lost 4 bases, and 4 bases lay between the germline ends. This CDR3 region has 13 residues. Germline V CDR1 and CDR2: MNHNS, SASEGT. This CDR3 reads CASSEAENQPQHF. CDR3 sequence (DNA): TGTGCCAGCAGTGAAGCGGAGAATCAGCCCCAGCATTTT.

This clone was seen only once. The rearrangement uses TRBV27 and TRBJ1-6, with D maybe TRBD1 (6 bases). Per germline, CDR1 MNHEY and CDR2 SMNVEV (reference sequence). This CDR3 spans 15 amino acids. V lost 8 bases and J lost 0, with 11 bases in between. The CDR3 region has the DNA TGTGCCAGCCATAGGGGGAGCTCCTATAATTCACCCCTCCACTTT. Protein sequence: CASHRGSSYNSPLHF.

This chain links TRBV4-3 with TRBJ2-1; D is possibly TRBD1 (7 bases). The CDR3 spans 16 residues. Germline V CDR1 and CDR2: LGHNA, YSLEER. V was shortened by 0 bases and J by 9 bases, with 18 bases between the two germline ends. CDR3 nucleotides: TGCGCCAGCAGCCAAGATTCGGTCCAGGGGGGTGGTGAGCAGTTCTTC. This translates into CASSQDSVQGGGEQFF.

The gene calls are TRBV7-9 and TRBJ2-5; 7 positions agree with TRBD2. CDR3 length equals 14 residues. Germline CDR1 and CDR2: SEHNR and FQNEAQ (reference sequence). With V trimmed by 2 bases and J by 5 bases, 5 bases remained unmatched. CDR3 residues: CASSLTLGGETQYF. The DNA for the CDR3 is TGTGCCAGCAGCTTAACTTTGGGGGGGGAGACCCAGTACTTC.

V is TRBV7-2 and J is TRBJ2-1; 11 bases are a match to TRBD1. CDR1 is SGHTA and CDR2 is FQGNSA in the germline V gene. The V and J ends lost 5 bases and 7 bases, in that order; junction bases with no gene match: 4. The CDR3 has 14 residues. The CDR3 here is CASSAGTGGNEQFF. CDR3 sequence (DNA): TGTGCCAGCAGCGCCGGGACAGGGGGGAATGAGCAGTTCTTC. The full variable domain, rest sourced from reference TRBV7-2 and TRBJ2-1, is GAGVSQSPSNKVTEKGKDVELRCDPISGHTALYWYRQSLGQGLEFLIYFQGNSAPDKSGLPSDRFSAERTGGSVSTLTIQRTQQEDSAVYLCASSAGTGGNEQFFGPGTRLTVL.

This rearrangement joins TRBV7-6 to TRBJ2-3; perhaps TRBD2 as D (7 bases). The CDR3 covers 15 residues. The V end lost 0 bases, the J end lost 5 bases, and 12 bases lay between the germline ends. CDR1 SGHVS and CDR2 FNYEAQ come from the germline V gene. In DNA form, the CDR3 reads TGTGCCAGCAGCTTAGCGGGGGGAGGGGGAGATACGCAGTATTTT. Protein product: CASSLAGGGGDTQYF.

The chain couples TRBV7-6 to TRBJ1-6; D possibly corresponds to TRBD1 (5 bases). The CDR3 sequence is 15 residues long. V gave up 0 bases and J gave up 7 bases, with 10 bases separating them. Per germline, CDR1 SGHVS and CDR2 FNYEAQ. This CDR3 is CASSLAWGVNSPLHF. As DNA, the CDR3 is TGTGCCAGCAGCTTAGCATGGGGGGTGAATTCACCCCTCCACTTT.